Listed below are T cell receptor beta chains from one sample, sequenced in a study of T cells after yellow fever vaccination. TCRdb reprocessed the 5' RACE reads with MiXCR, giving one entry per CDR3 protein. The sample has hundreds of thousands of distinct CDR3 sequences, around 19% seen once; the top ten hold 18%. The source material was PBMCs, sampled before the yellow fever booster vaccination. Every receptor here comes from a young man who received the YFV17D yellow fever vaccine. CDR3s leave out the opening cysteine and the closing phenylalanine or tryptophan. Fields, in order: CDR3 protein, V gene, J gene.

CDR3aa: ATSRDHREAF
v_gene: TRBV15
j_gene: TRBJ1-1

CDR3aa: ASSSALRSEDTQY
v_gene: TRBV6-2/TRBV6-3
j_gene: TRBJ2-3

CDR3aa: ASTRGDTGELF
v_gene: TRBV6-6
j_gene: TRBJ2-2

CDR3aa: ANRGQGTDTQY
v_gene: TRBV10-3
j_gene: TRBJ2-3

CDR3aa: ASSLAGTGANYGYT
v_gene: TRBV7-2
j_gene: TRBJ1-2

CDR3aa: ASSWDGKNIQY
v_gene: TRBV7-2
j_gene: TRBJ2-4

CDR3aa: ASSPGTSGGLTDTQY
v_gene: TRBV7-8
j_gene: TRBJ2-3

CDR3aa: SARGQNYNEQF
v_gene: TRBV29-1
j_gene: TRBJ2-1

CDR3aa: ASSHPASGGRTDTQY
v_gene: TRBV4-1
j_gene: TRBJ2-3

CDR3aa: SARDPRIHEKLF
v_gene: TRBV20-1
j_gene: TRBJ1-4

CDR3aa: AIYGTGGTGELF
v_gene: TRBV10-3
j_gene: TRBJ2-2

CDR3aa: ASTRTANSPLH
v_gene: TRBV12-3/TRBV12-4
j_gene: TRBJ1-6

CDR3aa: SARPSHGAYNEQF
v_gene: TRBV20-1
j_gene: TRBJ2-1

CDR3aa: ASTKLPGQQETQY
v_gene: TRBV12-3/TRBV12-4
j_gene: TRBJ2-5

CDR3aa: ATSKRENTEAF
v_gene: TRBV15
j_gene: TRBJ1-1

CDR3aa: ASSRDPLSYEQY
v_gene: TRBV9
j_gene: TRBJ2-7

CDR3aa: ASSSVTDTQY
v_gene: TRBV7-2
j_gene: TRBJ2-3

CDR3aa: ASSTYRQGREQY
v_gene: TRBV4-3
j_gene: TRBJ2-7

CDR3aa: SVEDPETVYGYT
v_gene: TRBV29-1
j_gene: TRBJ1-2

CDR3aa: SVEGGVETQY
v_gene: TRBV29-1
j_gene: TRBJ2-5

CDR3aa: AISLAGTSYEQY
v_gene: TRBV10-3
j_gene: TRBJ2-7

CDR3aa: ASSLTGSTQY
v_gene: TRBV11-2
j_gene: TRBJ2-3

CDR3aa: SARDPAGTGGYQQF
v_gene: TRBV20-1
j_gene: TRBJ2-1

CDR3aa: ASSPDRVEDTQY
v_gene: TRBV7-6
j_gene: TRBJ2-3

CDR3aa: ASSLAAVGGGYT
v_gene: TRBV7-9
j_gene: TRBJ1-2

CDR3aa: SATGTGRANEKLF
v_gene: TRBV20-1
j_gene: TRBJ1-4

CDR3aa: ASSPGLYTQY
v_gene: TRBV3-1
j_gene: TRBJ2-3

CDR3aa: ASSVPGTPETQY
v_gene: TRBV12-3/TRBV12-4
j_gene: TRBJ2-5

CDR3aa: ASSFGGGGETQY
v_gene: TRBV7-2
j_gene: TRBJ2-5

CDR3aa: ASSFRTGGDGYT
v_gene: TRBV5-6
j_gene: TRBJ1-2

CDR3aa: ASALGAEVYNEQF
v_gene: TRBV5-1
j_gene: TRBJ2-1

CDR3aa: ASSLYADTQY
v_gene: TRBV7-2
j_gene: TRBJ2-3

CDR3aa: ASSPVGALLGELF
v_gene: TRBV6-5
j_gene: TRBJ2-2

CDR3aa: ATSRARGTTNEKLF
v_gene: TRBV15
j_gene: TRBJ1-4

CDR3aa: ATGVQYRNTEAF
v_gene: TRBV12-3/TRBV12-4
j_gene: TRBJ1-1